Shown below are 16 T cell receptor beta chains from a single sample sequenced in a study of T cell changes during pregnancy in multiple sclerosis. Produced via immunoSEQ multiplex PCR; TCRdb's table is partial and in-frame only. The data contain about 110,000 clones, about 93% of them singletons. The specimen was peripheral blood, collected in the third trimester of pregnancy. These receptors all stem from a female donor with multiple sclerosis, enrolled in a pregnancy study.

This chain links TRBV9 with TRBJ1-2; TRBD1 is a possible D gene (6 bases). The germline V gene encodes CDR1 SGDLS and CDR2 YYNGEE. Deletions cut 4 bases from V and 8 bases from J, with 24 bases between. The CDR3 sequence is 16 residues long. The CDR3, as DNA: TGTGCCAGCAGCCCCCGCGGGCAGGGGCGTTTAGGCGGCTACACCTTC. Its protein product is CASSPRGQGRLGGYTF.

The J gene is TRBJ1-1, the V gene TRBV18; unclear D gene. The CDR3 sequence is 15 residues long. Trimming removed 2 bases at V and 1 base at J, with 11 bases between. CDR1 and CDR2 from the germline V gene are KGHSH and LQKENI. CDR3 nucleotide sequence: TGTGCCAGCTCACCAGCCCACACCTCGAACACTGAAGCTTTCTTT. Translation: CASSPAHTSNTEAFF.

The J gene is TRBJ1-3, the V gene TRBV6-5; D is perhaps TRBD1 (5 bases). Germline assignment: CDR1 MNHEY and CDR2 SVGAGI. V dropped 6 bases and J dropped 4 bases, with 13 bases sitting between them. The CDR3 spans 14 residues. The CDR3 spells CASSLGGGGNTIYF. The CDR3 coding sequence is TGTGCCAGCAGCCTGGGGGGGGGAGGAAACACCATATATTTT.

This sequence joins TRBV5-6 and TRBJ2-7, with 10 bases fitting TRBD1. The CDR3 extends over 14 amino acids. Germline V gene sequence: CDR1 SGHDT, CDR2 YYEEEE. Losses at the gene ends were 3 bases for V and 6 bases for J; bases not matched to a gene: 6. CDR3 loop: CASSWGTGDGEQYF. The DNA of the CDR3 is TGTGCCAGCAGCTGGGGGACAGGGGATGGCGAGCAGTACTTC.

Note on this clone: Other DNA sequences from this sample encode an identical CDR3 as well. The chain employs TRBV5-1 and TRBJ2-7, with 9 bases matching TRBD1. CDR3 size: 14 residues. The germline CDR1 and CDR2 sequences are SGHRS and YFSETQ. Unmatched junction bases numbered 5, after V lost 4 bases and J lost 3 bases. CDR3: CASSPGTGSYEQYF. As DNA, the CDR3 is TGCGCCAGCAGCCCCGGGACAGGGAGCTACGAGCAGTACTTC.

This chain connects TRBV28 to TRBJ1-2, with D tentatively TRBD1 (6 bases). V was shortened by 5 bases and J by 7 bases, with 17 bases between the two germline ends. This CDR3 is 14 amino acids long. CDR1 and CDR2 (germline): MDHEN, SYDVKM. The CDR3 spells CASSTQGPGPGYTF. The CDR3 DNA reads TGTGCCAGCAGTACCCAGGGGCCCGGGCCTGGCTACACCTTC.

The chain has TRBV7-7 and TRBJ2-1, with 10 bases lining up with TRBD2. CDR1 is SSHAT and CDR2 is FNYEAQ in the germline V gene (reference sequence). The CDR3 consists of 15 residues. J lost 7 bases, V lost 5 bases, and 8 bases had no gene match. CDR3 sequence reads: CASSPQRGGRNEQFF. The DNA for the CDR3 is TGTGCCAGCAGCCCGCAGCGGGGGGGCCGGAATGAGCAGTTCTTC.

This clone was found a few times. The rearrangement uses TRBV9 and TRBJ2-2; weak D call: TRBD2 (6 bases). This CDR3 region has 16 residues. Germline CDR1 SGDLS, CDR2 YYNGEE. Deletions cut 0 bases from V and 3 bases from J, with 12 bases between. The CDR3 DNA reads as TGTGCCAGCAGCGTAGAAGGAGCGGGTGACACCGGGGAGCTGTTTTTT. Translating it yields CASSVEGAGDTGELFF. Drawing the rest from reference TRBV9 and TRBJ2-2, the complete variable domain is DSGVTQTPKHLITATGQRVTLRCSPRSGDLSVYWYQQSLDQGLQFLIQYYNGEERAKGNILERFSAQQFPDLHSELNLSSLELGDSALYFCASSVEGAGDTGELFFGEGSRLTVL.

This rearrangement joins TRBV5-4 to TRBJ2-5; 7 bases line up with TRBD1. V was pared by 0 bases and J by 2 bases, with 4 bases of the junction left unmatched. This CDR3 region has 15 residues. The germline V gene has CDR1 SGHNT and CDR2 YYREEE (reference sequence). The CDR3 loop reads CASSLATGRQETQYF. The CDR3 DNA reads TGTGCCAGCAGCTTGGCGACAGGGCGGCAAGAGACCCAGTACTTC.

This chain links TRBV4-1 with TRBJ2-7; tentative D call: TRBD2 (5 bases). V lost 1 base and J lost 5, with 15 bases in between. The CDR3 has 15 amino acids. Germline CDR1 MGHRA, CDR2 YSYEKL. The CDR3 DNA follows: TGCGCCAGCAGCCAAGCAATGCATACCGGGGACGAGCAGTACTTC. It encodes CASSQAMHTGDEQYF.

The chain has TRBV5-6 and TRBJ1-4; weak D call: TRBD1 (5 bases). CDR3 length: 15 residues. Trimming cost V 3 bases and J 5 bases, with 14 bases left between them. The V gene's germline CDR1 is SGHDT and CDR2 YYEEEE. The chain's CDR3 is CASSWRAGRNEKLFF. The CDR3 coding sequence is TGTGCCAGCAGCTGGAGAGCAGGGAGGAATGAAAAACTGTTTTTT.

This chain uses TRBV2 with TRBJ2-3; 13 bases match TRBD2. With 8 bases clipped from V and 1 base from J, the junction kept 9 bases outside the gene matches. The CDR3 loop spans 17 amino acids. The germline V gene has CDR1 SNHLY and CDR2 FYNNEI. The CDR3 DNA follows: TGTGCCAGCCAAACTAGCGGGAGGGCCTGGGGCACAGATACGCAGTATTTT. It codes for CASQTSGRAWGTDTQYF.

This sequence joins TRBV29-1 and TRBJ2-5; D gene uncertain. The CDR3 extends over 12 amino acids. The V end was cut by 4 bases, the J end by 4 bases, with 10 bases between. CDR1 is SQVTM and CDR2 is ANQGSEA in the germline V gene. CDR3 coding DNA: TGCAGCGTTGGTTACAGTGGAGAGACCCAGTACTTC. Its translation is CSVGYSGETQYF.

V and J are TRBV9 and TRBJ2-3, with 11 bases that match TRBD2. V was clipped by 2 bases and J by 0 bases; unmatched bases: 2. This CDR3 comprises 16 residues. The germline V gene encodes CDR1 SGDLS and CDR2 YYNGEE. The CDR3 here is CASSVTSGVSTDTQYF. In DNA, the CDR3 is TGTGCCAGCAGCGTGACTAGCGGGGTAAGCACAGATACGCAGTATTTT.

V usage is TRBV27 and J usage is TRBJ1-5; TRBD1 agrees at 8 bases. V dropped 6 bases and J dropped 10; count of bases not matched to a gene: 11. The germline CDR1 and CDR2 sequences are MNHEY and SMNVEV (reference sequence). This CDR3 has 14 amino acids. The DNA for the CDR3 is TGTGCCAGCAGCCTACAGGGGGGGGTACGACCCCAGCATTTT. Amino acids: CASSLQGGVRPQHF.

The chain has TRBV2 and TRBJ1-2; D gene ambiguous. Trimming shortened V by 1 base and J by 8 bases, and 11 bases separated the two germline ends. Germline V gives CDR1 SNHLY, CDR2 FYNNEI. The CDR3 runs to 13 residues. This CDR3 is CASSEGQRNGYTF. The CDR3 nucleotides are TGTGCCAGCAGTGAAGGTCAGAGGAACGGCTACACCTTC.